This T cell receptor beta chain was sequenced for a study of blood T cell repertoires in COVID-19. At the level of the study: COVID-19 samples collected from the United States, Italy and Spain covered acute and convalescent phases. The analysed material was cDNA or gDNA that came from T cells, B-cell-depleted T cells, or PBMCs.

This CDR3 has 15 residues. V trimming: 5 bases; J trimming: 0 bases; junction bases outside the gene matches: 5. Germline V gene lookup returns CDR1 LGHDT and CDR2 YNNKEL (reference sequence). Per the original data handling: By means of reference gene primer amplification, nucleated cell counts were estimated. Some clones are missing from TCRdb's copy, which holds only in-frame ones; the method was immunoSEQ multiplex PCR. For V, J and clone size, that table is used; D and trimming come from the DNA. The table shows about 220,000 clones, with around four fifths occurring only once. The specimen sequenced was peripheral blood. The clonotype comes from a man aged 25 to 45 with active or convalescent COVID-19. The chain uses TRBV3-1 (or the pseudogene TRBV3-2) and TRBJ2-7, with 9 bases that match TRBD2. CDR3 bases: TGTGCCAGCAGCGCAGCGGGGGGCCCCTCCTACGAGCAGTACTTC. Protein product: CASSAAGGPSYEQYF.